The 32 T cell receptor beta chains below all came from one sample that was sequenced in a study of blood T cell repertoires in COVID-19. TCRdb keeps only in-frame clones here, not all; method: immunoSEQ multiplex PCR. There are some 140,000 clones in the sample; around 79% occur only once, and roughly 3.6% lies in the top ten. The material sequenced was peripheral blood. These receptors were obtained from a man aged 55 to 70 with acute or convalescent COVID-19.

This clone was recorded a few times. This rearrangement joins TRBV30 to TRBJ2-7; a possible D gene is TRBD2 (5 bases). There are 14 residues in the CDR3. CDR1 is GTSNPN and CDR2 is SVGIG in the germline V gene (reference sequence). The V and J ends lost 2 bases and 2 bases respectively, with 13 bases between them. The CDR3 region is CAWSSAGFTYEQYF. CDR3 in DNA: TGTGCCTGGAGTTCCGCGGGCTTCACCTACGAGCAGTACTTC.

The chain couples TRBV28 to TRBJ2-1; 10 positions match TRBD2. J was trimmed by 8 bases and V by 0 bases; bases with no gene match: 16. Germline CDR1 reads MDHEN; CDR2 reads SYDVKM. This CDR3 is built from 19 residues. The DNA of the CDR3 is TGTGCCAGCAGTTTATGGGGACTAGGAGCGGGAGGGGTCGGTGATGAGCAGTTCTTC. As protein: CASSLWGLGAGGVGDEQFF.

This clone is termed medium-sized (0.01 to 0.1%). CDR3 residues: CASSHFQRVEDTQYF. The CDR3 nucleotides read TGCGCCAGCAGCCATTTCCAGCGGGTAGAAGATACGCAGTATTTT. The rearrangement joins TRBV4-3 to TRBJ2-3; a weak D match, TRBD2 (6 bases). The CDR3 length is 15 residues. Trimming shortened V by 3 bases and J by 5 bases, and 15 bases separated the two germline ends. Germline V lookup: CDR1 LGHNA, CDR2 YSLEER.

This clone was seen a single time. The chain is built from TRBV9 and TRBJ2-7; 9 positions agree with TRBD2. The germline gives CDR1 SGDLS, CDR2 YYNGEE. This CDR3 has 13 residues. V was clipped by 3 bases and J by 6 bases; unmatched bases: 4. CDR3 residues: CASSDSGRGEQYF. CDR3 DNA sequence: TGTGCCAGCAGCGATAGCGGGAGAGGCGAGCAGTACTTC. Supplemented by reference TRBV9 and TRBJ2-7, the full variable domain reads DSGVTQTPKHLITATGQRVTLRCSPRSGDLSVYWYQQSLDQGLQFLIQYYNGEERAKGNILERFSAQQFPDLHSELNLSSLELGDSALYFCASSDSGRGEQYFGPGTRLTVT.

The chain is built from TRBV24-1 and TRBJ1-1, with D hard to call. The CDR3 length is 13 residues. Germline CDR1 reads KGHDR; CDR2 reads SFDVKD. The V end lost 4 bases, the J end lost 6 bases, and 11 bases lay between the germline ends. This CDR3 reads CATSDPGVPEAFF. CDR3 nucleotide sequence: TGTGCCACCAGTGACCCGGGTGTCCCTGAAGCTTTCTTT.

This clone was seen a few times. This chain uses TRBV9 with TRBJ1-6; D uncertain. Deletions cut 5 bases from V and 9 bases from J, with 12 bases between. CDR1 is SGDLS and CDR2 is YYNGEE in the germline V gene. The CDR3 has 13 residues. Here the CDR3 reads CASSPSSASPLHF. The CDR3, as DNA: TGTGCCAGCAGTCCCTCGAGCGCTTCACCCCTCCACTTT.

This clone was seen a single time. The CDR3: CAWAVGQIYGYTF. The CDR3 DNA sequence: TGTGCCTGGGCGGTCGGACAGATCTATGGCTACACCTTC. The rearrangement links TRBV30 to TRBJ1-2, with TRBD1 as a possible D gene (6 bases). V lost 5 bases and J 4 bases, leaving 14 bases between the germline ends. CDR1 and CDR2 from the germline V gene are GTSNPN and SVGIG (reference sequence). This CDR3 is 13 amino acids long.

The rearrangement uses TRBV5-1 and TRBJ1-4; no definite D call. Looked up from germline, CDR1 is SGHRS and CDR2 is YFSETQ. V shed 0 bases and J shed 1 base, with 4 bases lying between them. This CDR3 has 14 residues. The DNA for the CDR3 is TGCGCCAGCAGCTTGGACGGAACTAATGAAAAACTGTTTTTT. It specifies CASSLDGTNEKLFF.

The CDR3 DNA reads as TGTGCCAGCAGCGTTGGGACACTCTCTAATGAAAAACTGTTTTTT. Translated: CASSVGTLSNEKLFF. This sequence joins TRBV9 and TRBJ1-4, with a tentative D call TRBD1 (6 bases). Deletions cut 2 bases from V and 3 bases from J, with 11 bases between. The CDR3 loop spans 15 amino acids. Germline CDR1 and CDR2: SGDLS and YYNGEE.

The chain carries TRBV9 and TRBJ2-2; 7 bases line up with TRBD1. The trim removed 0 bases at V and 6 bases at J, leaving 5 bases unmatched. From germline, CDR1 is SGDLS and CDR2 YYNGEE. The CDR3 spans 15 residues. This chain's CDR3 is CASSVEGTVAGELFF. CDR3 nucleotides: TGTGCCAGCAGCGTAGAAGGGACAGTCGCCGGGGAGCTGTTTTTT.

J is TRBJ2-7 and V is TRBV19; 8 bases are shared with TRBD1. V lost 3 bases to trimming and J lost 3 bases; unmatched junction nucleotides: 4. CDR1 is LNHDA and CDR2 is SQIVND in the germline V gene (reference sequence). This CDR3 has 14 amino acids. The CDR3 is CASSITGGIYEQYF. The CDR3 region has the DNA TGTGCCAGTAGTATCACAGGGGGAATCTACGAGCAGTACTTC.

The chain is built from TRBV28 and TRBJ1-1, with unresolved D. The germline V and J ends were trimmed by 8 bases and 4 bases, with 8 bases remaining between them. CDR3 size: 11 residues. Germline loops: CDR1 MDHEN, CDR2 SYDVKM. The DNA for the CDR3 is TGTGCCAGCTTTGGAGGCACTGAAGCTTTCTTT. Translation: CASFGGTEAFF.

With respect to this clone: Possible read error: a much larger clone is one base away. V usage is TRBV6-5 and J usage is TRBJ1-1; 9 bases line up with TRBD1. CDR1 and CDR2 from the germline V gene are MNHEY and SVGAGI. V was clipped by 4 bases and J by 5 bases; unmatched bases: 2. The CDR3 loop spans 13 amino acids. The CDR3: CASSSTGGTEAFF. The CDR3 nucleotides are TGTGCCAGCAGTTCGACAGGGGGGACTGAAGCTTTCTTT.

This clone came up a few times. The chain couples TRBV18 to TRBJ1-4; possible D gene TRBD1, 5 bases. Germline-derived CDR1 and CDR2 are KGHSH and LQKENI. The CDR3 length is 16 residues. Trimming pared 3 bases from V and 0 bases from J, leaving 11 bases between. The CDR3 spells CASSPTVQATNEKLFF. In nucleotides, the CDR3 is TGTGCCAGCTCACCGACAGTCCAGGCAACTAATGAAAAACTGTTTTTT.

V is TRBV6-2 or TRBV6-3 and J is TRBJ2-7, with 11 positions matching TRBD1. The V gene's germline CDR1 is MNHEY and CDR2 SVGEGT. The CDR3 is made up of 15 amino acids. The V segment lost 0 bases and the J segment 10 bases; nucleotides outside the gene matches: 8. DNA of the CDR3: TGTGCCAGCAGTTACTCGGGAGTGGACAGGGGGCGTCAGTACTTC. It is translated as CASSYSGVDRGRQYF.

This chain connects TRBV4-3 to TRBJ1-1, with D unclear. Germline V CDR1 and CDR2: LGHNA, YSLEER. V lost 1 base, J lost 1 base, and 10 bases lay in between. This CDR3 has 15 amino acids. The CDR3 DNA reads TGCGCCAGCAGCCAAGGGGCAGCCTCGAACACTGAAGCTTTCTTT. It encodes CASSQGAASNTEAFF.

The chain combines TRBV28 with TRBJ1-4; possible D gene TRBD1, 5 bases. CDR3 length equals 16 residues. The germline V and J ends were trimmed by 6 bases and 0 bases, with 14 bases remaining between them. Germline assignment: CDR1 MDHEN and CDR2 SYDVKM. The CDR3 nucleotides are TGTGCCAGCAGCCGCACTACAGGTGCAACTAATGAAAAACTGTTTTTT. It yields the protein CASSRTTGATNEKLFF.

The chain recombines TRBV18 with TRBJ2-2, with TRBD2 as a possible D gene (5 bases). Trimming stripped 3 bases from V and 3 bases from J, with 20 bases between. Germline V gives CDR1 KGHSH, CDR2 LQKENI. The CDR3 is 18 residues long. The CDR3 nucleotides are TGTGCCAGCTCACCGTTCCCCCCCCGGGGAATCGACACCGGGGAGCTGTTTTTT. It translates to CASSPFPPRGIDTGELFF.

The chain employs TRBV18 and TRBJ2-1; 7 positions match TRBD1. V lost 0 bases and J lost 2; bases outside the gene matches: 4. The CDR3 totals 16 residues. The germline V gene has CDR1 KGHSH and CDR2 LQKENI. The CDR3 nucleotides are TGTGCCAGCTCACCACCGCGTGGACAGGCCTACAATGAGCAGTTCTTC. Protein: CASSPPRGQAYNEQFF.

The V call is TRBV3-1 (or the pseudogene TRBV3-2), the J call TRBJ1-2; no clear D. V was trimmed by 0 bases and J by 1 base, leaving 6 bases between them. The CDR3 loop spans 14 amino acids. The germline CDR1 and CDR2 sequences are LGHDT and YNNKEL (reference sequence). In DNA form, the CDR3 reads TGTGCCAGCAGCCAAGAACGCAGTAACTATGGCTACACCTTC. Amino acids: CASSQERSNYGYTF.

This clone was observed once. This rearrangement joins TRBV28 to TRBJ2-3; 11 positions agree with TRBD2. The germline V gene has CDR1 MDHEN and CDR2 SYDVKM. The J segment lost 6 bases and the V segment lost 3 bases, leaving 8 bases of the junction unmatched. The CDR3 length is 16 residues. This CDR3 reads CASSLAPSGGPDTQYF. CDR3 DNA: TGTGCCAGCAGTTTGGCGCCTAGCGGGGGGCCGGATACGCAGTATTTT.

The chain carries TRBV19 and TRBJ1-4; 7 positions match TRBD1. This CDR3 spans 14 amino acids. CDR1 and CDR2 (germline): LNHDA, SQIVND (reference sequence). J lost 6 bases, V lost 4 bases, and 5 bases had no gene match. CDR3 residues: CASSTGTADEKLFF. DNA of the CDR3: TGTGCCAGTAGTACCGGGACAGCAGATGAAAAACTGTTTTTT.

The J gene is TRBJ2-2, the V gene TRBV9, with D possibly matching TRBD2 (6 bases). The V gene's germline CDR1 is SGDLS and CDR2 YYNGEE. Trimming left V 1 base short and J 7 bases short, with 14 bases between. The CDR3 consists of 15 residues. In nucleotides, the CDR3 is TGTGCCAGCAGCGTAAACCAACTTAGCGGCGGGGAGCTGTTTTTT. It translates to CASSVNQLSGGELFF. Combining the CDR3 with reference TRBV9 and TRBJ2-2 gives the whole variable domain DSGVTQTPKHLITATGQRVTLRCSPRSGDLSVYWYQQSLDQGLQFLIQYYNGEERAKGNILERFSAQQFPDLHSELNLSSLELGDSALYFCASSVNQLSGGELFFGEGSRLTVL.

The chain uses TRBV3-1 (or the pseudogene TRBV3-2) and TRBJ2-5, with 7 bases matching TRBD1. CDR1 is LGHDT and CDR2 is YNNKEL in the germline V gene (reference sequence). The CDR3 length is 15 residues. Losses at the gene ends were 3 bases for V and 1 base for J; bases not matched to a gene: 5. The CDR3 coding sequence is TGTGCCAGCAGCCAGGGACCAGGGGGCCAAGAGACCCAGTACTTC. It specifies CASSQGPGGQETQYF.

This sequence joins TRBV11-3 and TRBJ2-1; the match to TRBD2 covers 15 bases. Per germline, CDR1 SGHNT and CDR2 YENEEA. The CDR3 runs to 16 residues. V lost 3 bases to trimming and J lost 7 bases; unmatched junction nucleotides: 4. The CDR3 DNA reads TGTGCCAGCAGCTTGTCCGGGACTAGCGGGAGGAATGAGCAGTTCTTC. Translating it yields CASSLSGTSGRNEQFF.

This clone was counted a few times. The chain couples TRBV7-2 to TRBJ1-2; the D gene is possibly TRBD1 (6 bases). Trimming removed 5 bases at V and 2 bases at J, with 15 bases between. The CDR3 runs 15 residues. The germline V gene has CDR1 SGHTA and CDR2 FQGNSA. The CDR3 DNA reads as TGTGCCAGCAGCATCGTAACGACAGGAAACTATGGCTACACCTTC. This codes for CASSIVTTGNYGYTF.

This clone was detected only a few times. J is TRBJ2-1 and V is TRBV6-6, with TRBD2 identical over 12 bases. Germline assignment: CDR1 MNHNY and CDR2 SVGAGI (reference sequence). With 2 bases clipped from V and 7 bases from J, the junction kept 6 bases outside the gene matches. This CDR3 is built from 16 residues. CDR3 nucleotide sequence: TGTGCCAGCAGTTACCCTCTAGCGGGAGGGTCGAATGAGCAGTTCTTC. This encodes CASSYPLAGGSNEQFF.

This chain links TRBV5-1 with TRBJ1-1; tentatively, D is TRBD1 (5 bases). V gave up 5 bases and J gave up 0 bases, with 11 bases separating them. There are 14 residues in the CDR3. Per germline, CDR1 SGHRS and CDR2 YFSETQ. The CDR3 DNA sequence: TGCGCCAGCAGATCTGACAGCCTGAACACTGAAGCTTTCTTT. This sequence encodes CASRSDSLNTEAFF.

This sequence joins TRBV30 and TRBJ2-2, with D hard to call. Trimming pared 2 bases from V and 8 bases from J, leaving 6 bases between. CDR3 length equals 11 residues. The germline CDR1 and CDR2 sequences are GTSNPN and SVGIG (reference sequence). CDR3 in amino acids: CAWSFPGELFF. The CDR3 nucleotides read TGTGCCTGGAGTTTCCCGGGGGAGCTGTTTTTT.

This chain uses TRBV4-2 with TRBJ1-5; 9 bases map to TRBD1. The germline CDR1 and CDR2 sequences are LGHNA and YNFKEQ. With 3 bases clipped from V and 2 bases from J, the junction kept 14 bases outside the gene matches. The CDR3 length is 19 residues. The CDR3 loop reads CASSHTGTGSSRGNQPQHF. Here the CDR3 DNA reads TGTGCCAGCAGCCATACCGGGACAGGGAGCTCTAGGGGCAATCAGCCCCAGCATTTT.

The rearrangement links TRBV4-3 to TRBJ2-3; 7 nucleotides align to TRBD1. CDR3 length: 16 residues. Germline values: CDR1 LGHNA, CDR2 YSLEER. Trimming removed 5 bases from V and 0 bases from J; junction bases left unmatched: 8. The CDR3 protein is CASSDGDRSSTDTQYF. The CDR3 DNA reads as TGCGCCAGCAGCGATGGGGACAGATCTAGCACAGATACGCAGTATTTT.

The genes are TRBV7-9 and TRBJ2-1, with 9 nucleotides matching TRBD2. The CDR3 runs 15 residues. V was clipped by 5 bases and J by 10 bases; unmatched bases: 12. Per the germline V gene, CDR1 is SEHNR and CDR2 is FQNEAQ (reference sequence). This CDR3 is CASSKLAGRGGEQFF. The CDR3 DNA sequence: TGTGCCAGCAGCAAACTAGCGGGTCGTGGGGGGGAGCAGTTCTTC.